The rows below give T cell receptor beta chains drawn from one sample of a study of CXCR3-negative and CXCR3-positive naive CD8 T cells. TCRdb re-called the 5' RACE reads and catalogs CDR3 proteins one per entry, DNA excluded. The repertoire table contains some 47,000 distinct CDR3 sequences. The sample was naive CXCR3+ CD8+ T cells from blood. Source of these receptors: a human donor in good health. Some clones in this sample may be carry-over from other donors' samples. Each CDR3 is given with its conserved first and last residue. The order of the fields is V gene, J gene, CDR3 protein.

v_call: TRBV25-1
j_call: TRBJ1-1
cdr3_aa: CASSERPGLNSEAFF

v_call: TRBV19
j_call: TRBJ2-6
cdr3_aa: CASSIIDSGANVLTF

v_call: TRBV7-6
j_call: TRBJ2-1
cdr3_aa: CASSVEPNEQFF

v_call: TRBV29-1
j_call: TRBJ1-1
cdr3_aa: CSVEDYSLSISNSGEAFF

v_call: TRBV6-2/TRBV6-3
j_call: TRBJ2-7
cdr3_aa: CASSYGRAYEQYF

v_call: TRBV21-1
j_call: TRBJ2-2
cdr3_aa: CASSKVQGSNTGELFF

v_call: TRBV12-3/TRBV12-4
j_call: TRBJ1-1
cdr3_aa: CASTPLATRVTEAFF

v_call: TRBV9
j_call: TRBJ2-3
cdr3_aa: CATSVGGGADTQYF

v_call: TRBV2
j_call: TRBJ1-6
cdr3_aa: CASSDQGYSPLHF

v_call: TRBV15
j_call: TRBJ2-2
cdr3_aa: CATSSRGDDTGELFF

v_call: TRBV9
j_call: TRBJ2-3
cdr3_aa: CASSVATWDTQYF

v_call: TRBV7-6
j_call: TRBJ1-5
cdr3_aa: CASSPEVGGNLAQPQHF

v_call: TRBV19
j_call: TRBJ2-5
cdr3_aa: CASSASRVPGETQYF

v_call: TRBV20-1
j_call: TRBJ2-7
cdr3_aa: CSASDTEHDYYEQYF

v_call: TRBV28
j_call: TRBJ2-3
cdr3_aa: CASSLVLGGDTQYF

v_call: TRBV29-1
j_call: TRBJ2-5
cdr3_aa: CSVRTSRETQYF

v_call: TRBV3-1
j_call: TRBJ2-2
cdr3_aa: CASSQEEDDISGAGELFF

v_call: TRBV2
j_call: TRBJ2-5
cdr3_aa: CASTEWEKPGQGQETQYF

v_call: TRBV20-1
j_call: TRBJ2-1
cdr3_aa: CSATWEPQIGNNEQFF

v_call: TRBV20-1
j_call: TRBJ1-2
cdr3_aa: CSARDGSGHGYTF

v_call: TRBV15
j_call: TRBJ2-7
cdr3_aa: CATSRVRDRGYEQYF

v_call: TRBV6-6
j_call: TRBJ2-2
cdr3_aa: CASSPDTETGELFF

v_call: TRBV5-5
j_call: TRBJ2-7
cdr3_aa: CASSWEDGLGMEQYF

v_call: TRBV6-1
j_call: TRBJ2-2
cdr3_aa: CASNPGLDVAGELFF

v_call: TRBV6-5
j_call: TRBJ2-2
cdr3_aa: CASRSLSTGELFF

v_call: TRBV28
j_call: TRBJ1-5
cdr3_aa: CASSKEGVQPQHF

v_call: TRBV6-2/TRBV6-3
j_call: TRBJ2-3
cdr3_aa: CASSYEGQGADTQYF

v_call: TRBV5-5
j_call: TRBJ2-1
cdr3_aa: CASSLPVRRLSSYNEQFF

v_call: TRBV4-3
j_call: TRBJ2-3
cdr3_aa: CASSQRQSSPADTQYF

v_call: TRBV20-1
j_call: TRBJ2-7
cdr3_aa: CSARDPGLAGNYEQYF

v_call: TRBV20-1
j_call: TRBJ2-7
cdr3_aa: CSARRLYAYEQYF

v_call: TRBV12-3/TRBV12-4
j_call: TRBJ1-2
cdr3_aa: CASSPDSIDGYTF

v_call: TRBV20-1
j_call: TRBJ2-1
cdr3_aa: CSARGVLSSYNEQFF

v_call: TRBV9
j_call: TRBJ2-1
cdr3_aa: CASRAGAYNEQFF

v_call: TRBV7-9
j_call: TRBJ2-5
cdr3_aa: CASSFGTIQETQYF

v_call: TRBV12-3/TRBV12-4
j_call: TRBJ2-7
cdr3_aa: CASSSLDTGEQYF

v_call: TRBV12-3/TRBV12-4
j_call: TRBJ2-5
cdr3_aa: CASSRDMARETQYF

v_call: TRBV19
j_call: TRBJ2-2
cdr3_aa: CASSTKEEYTGELFF

v_call: TRBV28
j_call: TRBJ1-2
cdr3_aa: CASSVLGGRSGYTF

v_call: TRBV29-1
j_call: TRBJ2-7
cdr3_aa: CSVESRPYEQYF